This T cell receptor (beta chain) was recovered during a study of control samples from healthy donors and cancer patients. The assay was immunoSEQ multiplex PCR, and TCRdb's table has in-frame clones only and misses some. The sample shows roughly 70,000 clones, nearly 85% of them seen only once. Trimming removed 3 bases from V and 1 base from J; junction bases left unmatched: 4. Germline CDR1 is SGDLS and CDR2 is YYNGEE. This CDR3 contains 16 residues. Sample: blood. The rearrangement links TRBV9 to TRBJ2-6, with 7 bases identical to TRBD1. The receptor was derived from a man between 45 and 60 years old in good health. The CDR3 DNA reads as TGTGCCAGCAGCGAGGGGGCAGGGTCTGGGGCCAACGTCCTGACTTTC. It codes for CASSEGAGSGANVLTF. Full variable domain (remainder filled in from reference TRBV9 and TRBJ2-6): DSGVTQTPKHLITATGQRVTLRCSPRSGDLSVYWYQQSLDQGLQFLIQYYNGEERAKGNILERFSAQQFPDLHSELNLSSLELGDSALYFCASSEGAGSGANVLTFGAGSRLTVL.